What follows is one T cell receptor beta chain and its context. Its antigen is unknown. The data belong to a study of CD8 T cells in ankylosing spondylitis. TCRdb ran MiXCR on the 5' RACE reads and lists one entry per CDR3 protein. In the table there are around 180,000 distinct CDR3 sequences, 10% to 15% of which are singletons. Trimming cost V 5 bases and J 4 bases, with 11 bases left between them. CDR3 length equals 13 residues. The germline CDR1 and CDR2 sequences are MDHEN and SYDVKM. Study outcomes and limitations: Disease-linked clones, CD8+, were relatively rare in peripheral blood. The authors reported significant enrichment of disease-linked clones in matched ankylosing spondylitis synovial fluid.

The TCR was taken from a female donor with ankylosing spondylitis or in good health (not recorded which). The chain has TRBV28 and TRBJ1-2; no definite D call. Sequencing was done on a sample of blood, either unsorted or a sorted T cell fraction (not recorded which). Written as DNA, the CDR3 is TGTGCCAGCAGTCCCGATGACACCTATGGCTACACCTTC. Translation: CASSPDDTYGYTF.